These T cell receptor beta chains were read from a single sample in a study of cytomegalovirus exposure and HLA in healthy donors. Here immunoSEQ multiplex PCR was the method, and the copy in TCRdb shows in-frame clones only, minus some. Of 100,000 to 150,000 clones detected, roughly 80% appear once; the ten largest clones hold approximately 10%. The sample consisted of PBMCs. The receptors come from a man aged 25-45 years in good health and CMV-seropositive. Each CDR3 is given with its conserved first and last residue. A D gene is named only where the DNA matches it firmly. A row's size may be missing; if present it is once, few, many or a size class.

TRBJ2-7,TRBV6-1,NA,TRBD1,TGTGCCAGCCAGACAGGGGTTTCCTACGAGCAGTACTTC,CASQTGVSYEQYF
TRBJ1-2,TRBV19,NA,TRBD1,TGTGCCAGTTACCGACAGGGGGGACATGGCTACACCTTC,CASYRQGGHGYTF
TRBJ1-4,TRBV15,NA,NA,TGTGCCACCAGCCAAACAAATGAAAAACTGTTTTTT,CATSQTNEKLFF
TRBJ1-1,TRBV27,NA,NA,TGTGCCAGCAGTTCCCCCCAACAGGGCTCTCATGCTTTCTTT,CASSSPQQGSHAFF
TRBJ2-3,TRBV5-6,NA,TRBD2,TGTGCCAGCAGCTTGGTTCGGTTTAGCGGGAGGGCTAGCACAGATACGCAGTATTTT,CASSLVRFSGRASTDTQYF
TRBJ2-7,TRBV10-2,NA,TRBD1,TGCGCCAGCAGCATACAACCCGACAGGGACTACGAGCAGTACTTC,CASSIQPDRDYEQYF
TRBJ2-7,TRBV27,NA,NA,TGTGCCAGCAGTCCCCCACGAGGGAGCGGCTACGAGCAGTACTTC,CASSPPRGSGYEQYF
TRBJ2-1,TRBV11-2,NA,TRBD2,TGTGCCAGCAGCTTAACTAGCGGGAGCCATGAGCAGTTCTTC,CASSLTSGSHEQFF
TRBJ2-7,TRBV30,NA,NA,TGTGCCTGGAGTGTACAGGTCTACGAGCAGTACTTC,CAWSVQVYEQYF
TRBJ1-3,TRBV19,NA,NA,TGTGCCAGTAGTACCCCGGGTAGAGGGAGCGACACCATATATTTT,CASSTPGRGSDTIYF
TRBJ1-3,TRBV4-1,once,NA,TGCGCCAGCAGCCAAGATCCCGGAGAACCTGGAAACACCATATATTTT,CASSQDPGEPGNTIYF
TRBJ1-1,TRBV10-2,NA,TRBD1,TGCGCCAGCAGTGGCCAAGGGGGCTTCACTGAAGCTTTCTTT,CASSGQGGFTEAFF
TRBJ2-7,TRBV5-1,NA,NA,TGCGCCAGCAGCCCCGACTCGGGGGGCTACTACGAGCAGTACTTC,CASSPDSGGYYEQYF
TRBJ2-1,TRBV28,NA,TRBD2,TGTGCCAGCAGTCCCAGCGGGAGATCCTTCAATGAGCAGTTCTTC,CASSPSGRSFNEQFF
TRBJ1-5,TRBV12-5,few,TRBD1,TGTGCTAGTGGTTCCCCGGACAGGGAAGTTCAGCCCCAGCATTTT,CASGSPDREVQPQHF
TRBJ2-7,TRBV14,NA,TRBD2,TGTGCCAGCAGCTTTAGCGGGAGGGGCTCCTACGAGCAGTACTTC,CASSFSGRGSYEQYF
TRBJ2-5,TRBV5-6,NA,NA,TGTGCCAGCAGCTTTCAGGGGACAGAGACCCAGTACTTC,CASSFQGTETQYF
TRBJ1-3,TRBV30,NA,NA,TGTGCCTGGAGTGTTGGGCAGAACTCTGGAAACACCATATATTTT,CAWSVGQNSGNTIYF
TRBJ2-1,TRBV28,NA,TRBD2,TGTGCCAGCACAGGACTAGCGGACAATGAGCAGTTCTTC,CASTGLADNEQFF
TRBJ2-6,TRBV11-1,NA,TRBD1,TGTGCCAGCAGCTCGGACAGGGTCGAATCCGCAAGGGTCCTGACTTTC,CASSSDRVESARVLTF
TRBJ2-7,TRBV4-3,few,NA,TGCGCCAGCAGCCCGGGACACACCTACGAGCAGTACTTC,CASSPGHTYEQYF
TRBJ2-3,TRBV4-1,NA,NA,TGCGCCAGCAGCCAAGAAGAGGTGGCAGATACGCAGTATTTT,CASSQEEVADTQYF
TRBJ2-1,TRBV7-2,once,NA,TGTGCCAGCAGCTTACTGGGCGTGAGCTCCTACAATGAGCAGTTCTTC,CASSLLGVSSYNEQFF
TRBJ2-7,TRBV20-1,NA,NA,TGCAGTGCTTCCTTAATCCACGAGCAGTACTTC,CSASLIHEQYF
TRBJ1-1,TRBV6-6,NA,NA,TGTGCCAGCAGCTGGGGCGGCGGAACTGAAGCTTTCTTT,CASSWGGGTEAFF
TRBJ1-4,TRBV19,NA,TRBD1,TGTGCCAGCGCCCCGGGACAGACGTTCGAAAAACTGTTTTTT,CASAPGQTFEKLFF
TRBJ2-2,TRBV11-1,NA,TRBD1,TGTGCCAGCAGCTTCCCACAGGGGCGGATCACCGGGGAGCTGTTTTTT,CASSFPQGRITGELFF
TRBJ2-7,TRBV7-9,NA,TRBD2,TGTGCCAGCAGCTTAGGGAGCGGGAGGGCCTTCGCCTACGAGCAGTACTTC,CASSLGSGRAFAYEQYF
TRBJ1-5,TRBV30,NA,NA,TGTGCCTGGACCGAGGGGGGGAATCAGCCCCAGCATTTT,CAWTEGGNQPQHF
TRBJ1-4,TRBV5-5,NA,TRBD1,TGTGCCAGCAGCCTAGACAGGGCTAATGAAAAACTGTTTTTT,CASSLDRANEKLFF
TRBJ1-4,TRBV6-1,NA,NA,TGTGCCAGCAGTGAGACTCCTGGGGGGAGAGCTAATGAAAAACTGTTTTTT,CASSETPGGRANEKLFF
TRBJ2-2,TRBV27,NA,NA,TGTGCCAGCAGTTTAACAGTCGGCACCGGGGAGCTGTTTTTT,CASSLTVGTGELFF
TRBJ2-2,TRBV29-1,once,NA,TGCAGCGTGCACCGGAGTAACACGAACACCGGGGAGCTGTTTTTT,CSVHRSNTNTGELFF
TRBJ2-5,TRBV28,NA,TRBD2,TGTGCTAGCGGGAGGGCCGGGGAGACCCAGTACTTC,CASGRAGETQYF
TRBJ2-5,TRBV5-4,NA,NA,TGTGCCAGCAGCTTGGAGGCCGGGAGAGTGGAGACCCAGTACTTC,CASSLEAGRVETQYF
TRBJ1-1,TRBV5-1,NA,NA,TGCGCCAGCAGCTGGGAGCAGAACACTGAAGCTTTCTTT,CASSWEQNTEAFF
TRBJ1-5,TRBV19,few,TRBD1,TGTGCCAGTAGTAAATTACAGGGGGCTGAGCAGCCCCAGCATTTT,CASSKLQGAEQPQHF
TRBJ1-1,TRBV11-3,NA,TRBD1,TGTGCCAGCAGCCCGGACAGGGGGATCTCTGAAGCTTTCTTT,CASSPDRGISEAFF
TRBJ2-3,TRBV7-2,NA,TRBD2,TGTGCCAGCAGCCCCTTTTTAACGGGACTAGCGGGAGATACGCAGTATTTT,CASSPFLTGLAGDTQYF
TRBJ2-1,TRBV6-5,NA,NA,TGTGCCAGCAGTTCAGGAGGTGAGCAGTTCTTC,CASSSGGEQFF
TRBJ2-5,TRBV13,once,NA,TGTGCCAGCAGCTCCAGGCCCCAAGAGACCCAGTACTTC,CASSSRPQETQYF
TRBJ1-4,TRBV7-8,once,NA,TGTGCCAGCAGCTTGGGGGCTTCGGGGGGGAATGAAAAACTGTTTTTT,CASSLGASGGNEKLFF
TRBJ1-1,TRBV29-1,NA,NA,TGCAGCGTTGATGGGAGGACCCTCACTGAAGCTTTCTTT,CSVDGRTLTEAFF
TRBJ1-2,TRBV5-6,few,NA,TGTGCCAGCAGCGGTGGCCGGGATCGGGGCTATGGCTACACCTTC,CASSGGRDRGYGYTF
TRBJ2-6,TRBV19,NA,TRBD1,TGTGCCAGTAGTATGGGGACAGCCCTCCACATGGCCAACGTCCTGACTTTC,CASSMGTALHMANVLTF
TRBJ2-7,TRBV15,NA,NA,TGTGCCACCAGCAGAGATCCCTTTCCTGGACAGAACGAGCAGTACTTC,CATSRDPFPGQNEQYF
TRBJ2-1,TRBV19,few,TRBD2,TGTGCCAGTAGTACCCGAGCGGGATTTACGCAGTTCTTC,CASSTRAGFTQFF
TRBJ1-1,TRBV2,NA,NA,TGTGCCAGCAGTCCCGACAGTTTCGGTGCTTTCTTT,CASSPDSFGAFF
TRBJ2-1,TRBV9,few,TRBD2,TGTGCCAGCAGCCAAGATAGCGGGAGCTCCTACAATGAGCAGTTCTTC,CASSQDSGSSYNEQFF
TRBJ2-7,TRBV6-4,NA,TRBD2,TGTGCCAGCAGTGACCCGAGACTAGCGGAAAGCTACGAGCAGTACTTC,CASSDPRLAESYEQYF
TRBJ2-3,TRBV27,NA,NA,TGTGCCAGCAGTCCGAGCACTAGGTTGGGAGATACGCAGTATTTT,CASSPSTRLGDTQYF
TRBJ2-1,TRBV5-4,NA,TRBD2,TGTGCCAGCAGCTTGTTGGTAGCGGGAGCTTCTCTGTTCTTC,CASSLLVAGASLFF